This T cell receptor beta chain appears in the sequencing data of a study of cytomegalovirus exposure and HLA in healthy donors. This clone has just a few counts. V was pared by 4 bases and J by 0 bases, with 4 bases between. Germline CDR1 and CDR2: SGHDN and FVKESK. The CDR3 consists of 14 residues. The study ran its PCR with 60 Vbeta and 13 Jbeta primers. Generated by immunoSEQ multiplex PCR, the TCRdb table keeps only in-frame clones and is missing some. The sample has some 120,000 clones; over 8% are singletons. The chain employs TRBV14 and TRBJ2-6; no firm D call. The sequence was collected from a man between 25 and 39 years old in good health and CMV-seronegative. The material sequenced was PBMCs. The CDR3 here is CASSRNSGANVLTF. The CDR3 DNA is TGTGCCAGCAGCCGTAACTCTGGGGCCAACGTCCTGACTTTC.